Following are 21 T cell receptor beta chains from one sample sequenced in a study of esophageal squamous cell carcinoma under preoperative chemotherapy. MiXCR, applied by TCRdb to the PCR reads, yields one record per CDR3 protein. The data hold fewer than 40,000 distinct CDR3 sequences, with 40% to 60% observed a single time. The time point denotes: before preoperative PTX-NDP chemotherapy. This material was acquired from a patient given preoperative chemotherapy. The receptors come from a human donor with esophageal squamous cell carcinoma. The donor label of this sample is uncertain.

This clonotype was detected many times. The CDR3 DNA follows: TGTGCCAGCAGCATTAGTACAGGGGCCGGGGAGCTGTTTTTT. Translation: CASSISTGAGELFF. The V call is TRBV12-3 or TRBV12-4, the J call TRBJ2-2; 7 nucleotides align to TRBD1. CDR3 size: 14 residues. After removal of 6 bases from V and 6 bases from J, the junction contained 7 bases not matched to a gene.

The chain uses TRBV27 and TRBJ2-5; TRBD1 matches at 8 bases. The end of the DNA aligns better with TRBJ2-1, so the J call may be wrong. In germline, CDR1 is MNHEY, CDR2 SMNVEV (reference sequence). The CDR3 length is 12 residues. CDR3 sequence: CASSPGTGKQFF. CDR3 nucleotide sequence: TGTGCCAGCAGCCCCGGGACAGGCAAGCAGTTCTTC.

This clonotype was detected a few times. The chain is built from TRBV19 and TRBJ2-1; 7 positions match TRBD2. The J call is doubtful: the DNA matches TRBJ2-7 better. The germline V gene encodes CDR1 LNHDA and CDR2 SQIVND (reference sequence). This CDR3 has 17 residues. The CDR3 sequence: CASSPLGRSGTSYEQYF. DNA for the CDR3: TGTGCCAGTAGCCCCCTCGGGAGGAGCGGGACCTCATACGAGCAGTACTTC.

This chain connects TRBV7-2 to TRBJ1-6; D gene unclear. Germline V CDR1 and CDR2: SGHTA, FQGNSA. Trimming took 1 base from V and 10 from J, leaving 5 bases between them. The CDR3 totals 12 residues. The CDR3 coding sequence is TGTGCCAGCAGCTTAGGCCAATCACCCCTCCACTTT. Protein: CASSLGQSPLHF. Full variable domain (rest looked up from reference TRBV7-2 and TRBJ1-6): GAGVSQSPSNKVTEKGKDVELRCDPISGHTALYWYRQSLGQGLEFLIYFQGNSAPDKSGLPSDRFSAERTGGSVSTLTIQRTQQEDSAVYLCASSLGQSPLHFGNGTRLTVT.

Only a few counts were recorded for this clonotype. Written as DNA, the CDR3 is TGTGCCAGCAGCTCGGGGCCCGGGGGCCGGGACCAAGAGACCCAGTACTTC. Translating gives CASSSGPGGRDQETQYF. The V and J genes are TRBV7-3 and TRBJ2-5; the D call may be TRBD1 or TRBD2 (6 bases each). The CDR3 consists of 17 residues. The germline V and J ends were trimmed by 4 bases and 0 bases, with 18 bases remaining between them. Germline V gene data show CDR1 as SGHTA and CDR2 as FQGTGA.

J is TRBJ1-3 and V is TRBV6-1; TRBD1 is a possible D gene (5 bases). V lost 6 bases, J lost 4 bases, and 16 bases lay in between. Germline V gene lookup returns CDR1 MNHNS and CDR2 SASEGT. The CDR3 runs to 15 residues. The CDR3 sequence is CASSALMGLGNTIYF. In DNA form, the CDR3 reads TGTGCCAGCAGCGCCCTAATGGGGCTCGGAAACACCATATATTTT.

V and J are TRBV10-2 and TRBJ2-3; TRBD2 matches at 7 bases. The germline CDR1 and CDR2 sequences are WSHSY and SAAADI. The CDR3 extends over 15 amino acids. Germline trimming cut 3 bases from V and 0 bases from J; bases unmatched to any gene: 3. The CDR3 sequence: CASSDSGVSTDTQYF. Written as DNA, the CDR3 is TGCGCCAGCAGTGACAGCGGGGTGAGCACAGATACGCAGTATTTT.

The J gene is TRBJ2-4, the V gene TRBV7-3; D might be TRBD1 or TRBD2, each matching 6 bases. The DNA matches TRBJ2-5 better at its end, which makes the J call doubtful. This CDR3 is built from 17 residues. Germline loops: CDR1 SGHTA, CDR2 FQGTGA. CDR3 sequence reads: CASSFGLGGRDQETQYF. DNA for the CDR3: TGTGCCAGCAGCTTCGGGCTCGGGGGCCGTGACCAAGAGACCCAGTACTTC.

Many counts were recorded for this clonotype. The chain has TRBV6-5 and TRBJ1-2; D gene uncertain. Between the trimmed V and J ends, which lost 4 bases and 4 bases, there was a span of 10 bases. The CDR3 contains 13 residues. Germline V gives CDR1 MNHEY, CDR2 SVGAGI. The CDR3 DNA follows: TGTGCCAGCAGTTCGGCAGCGGGCTATGGCTACACCTTC. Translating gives CASSSAAGYGYTF.

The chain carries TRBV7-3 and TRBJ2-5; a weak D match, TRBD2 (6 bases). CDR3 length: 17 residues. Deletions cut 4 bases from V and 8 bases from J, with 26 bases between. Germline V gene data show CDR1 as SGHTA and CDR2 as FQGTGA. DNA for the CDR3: TGTGCCAGCAGCTCCGTACCCGCGGGCGGGAACCAAAACACCCAGTACTTC. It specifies CASSSVPAGGNQNTQYF.

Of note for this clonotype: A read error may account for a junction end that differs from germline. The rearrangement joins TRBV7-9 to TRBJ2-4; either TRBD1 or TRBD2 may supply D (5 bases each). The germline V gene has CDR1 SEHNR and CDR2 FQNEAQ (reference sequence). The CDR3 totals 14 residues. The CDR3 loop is CASTGLCAKDMQYF. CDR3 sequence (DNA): TGTGCCAGCACGGGGCTGTGTGCCAAGGACATGCAGTACTTT.

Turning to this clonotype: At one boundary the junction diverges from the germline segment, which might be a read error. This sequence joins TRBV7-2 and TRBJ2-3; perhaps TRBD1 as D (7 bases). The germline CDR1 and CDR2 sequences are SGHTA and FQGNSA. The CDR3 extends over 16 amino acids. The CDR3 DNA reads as TGTGCCAGCAGGGGGCAGGGGGGCCGAGAGCCAGATACGCAGTATTTC. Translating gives CASRGQGGREPDTQYF.

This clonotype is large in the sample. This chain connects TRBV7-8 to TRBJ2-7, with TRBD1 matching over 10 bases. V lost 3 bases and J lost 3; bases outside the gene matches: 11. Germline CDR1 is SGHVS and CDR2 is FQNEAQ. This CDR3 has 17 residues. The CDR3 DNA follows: TGTGCCAGCAGCTTCGTCCAGGGGACAGGGGTCTTCTACGAGCAGTACTTC. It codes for CASSFVQGTGVFYEQYF.

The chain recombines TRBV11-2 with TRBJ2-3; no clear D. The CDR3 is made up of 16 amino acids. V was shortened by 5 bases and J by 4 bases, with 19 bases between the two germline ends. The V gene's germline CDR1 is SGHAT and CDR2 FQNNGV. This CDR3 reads CASSQRSMGYADTQYF. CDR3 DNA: TGTGCCAGCAGCCAGAGGAGTATGGGTTACGCAGATACGCAGTATTTT.

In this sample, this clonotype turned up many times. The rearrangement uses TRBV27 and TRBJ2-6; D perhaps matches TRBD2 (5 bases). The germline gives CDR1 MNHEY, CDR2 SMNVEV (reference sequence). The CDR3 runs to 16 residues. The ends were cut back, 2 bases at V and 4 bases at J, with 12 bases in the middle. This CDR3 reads CASSLIGRGGANVLTF. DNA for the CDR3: TGTGCCAGCAGTTTAATAGGTCGAGGGGGGGCCAACGTCCTGACTTTC.

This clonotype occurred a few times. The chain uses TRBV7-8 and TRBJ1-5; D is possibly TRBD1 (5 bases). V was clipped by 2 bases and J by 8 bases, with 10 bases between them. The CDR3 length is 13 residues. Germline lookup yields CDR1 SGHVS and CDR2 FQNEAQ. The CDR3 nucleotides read TGTGCCAGCAGCTTATCAGGGAGTGAGCCCCAGCATTTT. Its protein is CASSLSGSEPQHF.

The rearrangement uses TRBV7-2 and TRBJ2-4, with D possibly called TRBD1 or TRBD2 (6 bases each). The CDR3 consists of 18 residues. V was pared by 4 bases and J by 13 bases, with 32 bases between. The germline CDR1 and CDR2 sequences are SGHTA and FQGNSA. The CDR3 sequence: CASSSPGMGGRAKDTQYF. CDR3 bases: TGTGCCAGCAGCTCCCCGGGCATGGGGGGCCGTGCCAAAGACACCCAGTACTTC. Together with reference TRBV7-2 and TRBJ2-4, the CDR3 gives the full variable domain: GAGVSQSPSNKVTEKGKDVELRCDPISGHTALYWYRQSLGQGLEFLIYFQGNSAPDKSGLPSDRFSAERTGGSVSTLTIQRTQQEDSAVYLCASSSPGMGGRAKDTQYFGAGTRLSVL.

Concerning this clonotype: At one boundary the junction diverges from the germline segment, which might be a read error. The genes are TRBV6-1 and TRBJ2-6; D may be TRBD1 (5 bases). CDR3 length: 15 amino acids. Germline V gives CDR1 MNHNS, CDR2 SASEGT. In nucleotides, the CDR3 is TGTGCCAGCAGTGCCAGCAGGGCTGGGGCCTACGTCCTGTACTTC. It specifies CASSASRAGAYVLYF.

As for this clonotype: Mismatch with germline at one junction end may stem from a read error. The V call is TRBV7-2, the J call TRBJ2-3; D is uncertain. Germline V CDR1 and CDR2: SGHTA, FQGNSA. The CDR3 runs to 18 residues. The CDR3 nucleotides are TGTGCCAGCAGCTTAGCGGCGTGCGCCGGCACTGCCCCAGAGACCCAGTATTTC. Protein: CASSLAACAGTAPETQYF.

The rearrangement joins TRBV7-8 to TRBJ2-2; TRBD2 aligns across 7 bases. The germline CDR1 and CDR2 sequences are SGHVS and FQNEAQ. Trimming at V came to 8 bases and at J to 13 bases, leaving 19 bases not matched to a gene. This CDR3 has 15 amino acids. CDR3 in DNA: TGTGCCAGCGGCCGCCGGGGAGGGAGGTCCGGTGCGCTGTTTTTT. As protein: CASGRRGGRSGALFF. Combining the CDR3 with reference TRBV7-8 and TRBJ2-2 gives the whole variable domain GAGVSQSPRYKVAKRGQDVALRCDPISGHVSLFWYQQALGQGPEFLTYFQNEAQLDKSGLPSDRFFAERPEGSVSTLKIQRTQQEDSAVYLCASGRRGGRSGALFFGEGSRLTVL.

The CDR3 here is CASSPYGTDTQYF. CDR3 DNA sequence: TGTGCCAGCAGTCCGTATGGCACAGATACGCAGTATTTT. V gene TRBV27 combines with J gene TRBJ2-3, with D unclear. The CDR3 length is 13 residues. Trimming removed 5 bases from V and 1 base from J, with 7 bases in between. CDR1 and CDR2 (germline): MNHEY, SMNVEV (reference sequence).